One and the same sample provided the 20 T cell receptor beta chains below, sequenced in a study of shared clonotypes between healthy human individuals. TCRdb's table, derived via immunoSEQ multiplex PCR, lists solely in-frame clones and lacks some. The sample has 2,500,000 or so clones; roughly nine tenths are singletons. The sequencing sample was made of naive CD4+ T cells sorted from blood. As to subset: CD45RA+ positively selected. The receptor source for this set is a man aged 18-30 years in good health.

The V call is TRBV7-2, the J call TRBJ1-1; TRBD1 matches 11 bases. Germline V gene data show CDR1 as SGHTA and CDR2 as FQGNSA. The J segment lost 0 bases and the V segment lost 6 bases, leaving 6 bases of the junction unmatched. This CDR3 spans 16 amino acids. The CDR3 sequence is CASRRGTGGLNTEAFF. The CDR3 DNA follows: TGTGCCAGCAGGCGGGGGACAGGGGGATTGAACACTGAAGCTTTCTTT.

The DNA of the CDR3 is TGCGCCAGCAGCCCAGGACTAGCGGGTTTGGATGAGCAGTTCTTC. Protein: CASSPGLAGLDEQFF. The rearrangement joins TRBV5-1 to TRBJ2-1, with 11 positions matching TRBD2. Germline lookup yields CDR1 SGHRS and CDR2 YFSETQ. V lost 4 bases, J lost 8 bases, and 8 bases stayed unmatched. This CDR3 has 15 amino acids.

The J gene is TRBJ2-7, the V gene TRBV9; the D gene is possibly TRBD2 (6 bases). There are 14 residues in the CDR3. In germline, CDR1 is SGDLS, CDR2 YYNGEE. V lost 5 bases, J lost 3 bases, and 15 bases lay in between. CDR3 bases: TGTGCCAGCAGTATGGGGGGAGACGGCTACGAGCAGTACTTC. Translation: CASSMGGDGYEQYF.

The V call is TRBV5-5, the J call TRBJ1-1; D call uncertain. Trimming removed 4 bases from V and 7 bases from J, with 8 bases in between. The germline gives CDR1 SGHKS, CDR2 YYEKEE (reference sequence). The CDR3 has 11 amino acids. The CDR3 DNA sequence: TGTGCCAGCAGCACCGGAGTTGAAGCTTTCTTT. Protein sequence: CASSTGVEAFF.

The rearrangement joins TRBV27 to TRBJ1-1; no definite D call. The V gene's germline CDR1 is MNHEY and CDR2 SMNVEV (reference sequence). The CDR3 totals 14 residues. The V end lost 3 bases, the J end lost 0 bases, and 8 bases lay between the germline ends. CDR3 residues: CASSFTQMNTEAFF. In nucleotides, the CDR3 is TGTGCCAGCAGTTTCACACAGATGAACACTGAAGCTTTCTTT.

As for this clone: Different DNA sequences within this sample yield the same CDR3. The chain couples TRBV27 to TRBJ1-5; TRBD1 is a possible D gene (5 bases). V lost 6 bases to trimming and J lost 2 bases, with 8 bases between them. The length of the CDR3 is 13 residues. The V gene's germline CDR1 is MNHEY and CDR2 SMNVEV (reference sequence). This CDR3 is CASRSGGNQPQHF. The CDR3 DNA reads TGTGCCAGCAGATCGGGGGGCAATCAGCCCCAGCATTTT.

This chain links TRBV28 with TRBJ2-7; 10 positions agree with TRBD2. The CDR3 contains 16 residues. V gave up 3 bases and J gave up 6 bases; unmatched junction bases: 11. Per the germline V gene, CDR1 is MDHEN and CDR2 is SYDVKM. The chain's CDR3 is CASSFKRGGPDREQYF. The CDR3 bases are TGTGCCAGCAGTTTTAAGCGGGGGGGCCCTGACCGCGAGCAGTACTTC.

This clone was counted between two and nine times. The gene calls are TRBV2 and TRBJ1-1; TRBD1 might be the D (5 bases). There are 11 residues in the CDR3. Per germline, CDR1 SNHLY and CDR2 FYNNEI. V was cut by 6 bases and J by 8 bases, with 10 bases left in between. CDR3 loop: CASSGTLEAFF. CDR3 DNA sequence: TGTGCCAGCAGCGGGACGCTCGAAGCTTTCTTT.

This chain joins TRBV7-2 and TRBJ1-2; D unclear. Trimming cost V 3 bases and J 2 bases, with 7 bases left between them. The CDR3 totals 13 residues. From germline, CDR1 is SGHTA and CDR2 FQGNSA. DNA of the CDR3: TGTGCCAGCAGCTTCTGGGAGAACTATGGCTACACCTTC. This encodes CASSFWENYGYTF.

DNA of the CDR3: TGTGCCAGCAGTGTTGAGACAGGGGCCTACGAGCAGTACTTC. Its protein product is CASSVETGAYEQYF. This chain connects TRBV6-1 to TRBJ2-7, with 8 bases identical to TRBD1. The trim removed 4 bases at V and 2 bases at J, leaving 4 bases unmatched. CDR3 size: 14 residues. Germline loops: CDR1 MNHNS, CDR2 SASEGT.

The count of this clone is one. V usage is TRBV2 and J usage is TRBJ2-7; D ambiguous. The V and J ends lost 7 bases and 2 bases respectively, with 9 bases between them. This CDR3 has 12 amino acids. CDR1 is SNHLY, CDR2 FYNNEI, per germline. CDR3 residues: CASKRRPYEQYF. CDR3 sequence (DNA): TGTGCCAGCAAGAGGCGGCCCTACGAGCAGTACTTC.

This clone was observed a single time. The rearrangement links TRBV19 to TRBJ2-3; perhaps D is TRBD1 or TRBD2 (5 bases each). CDR3 length: 15 amino acids. Per the germline V gene, CDR1 is LNHDA and CDR2 is SQIVND (reference sequence). The DNA of the CDR3 is TGTGCAGCCCGGGGTAGGGGCCTGAACACAGATACGCAGTATTTT. Its translation is CAARGRGLNTDTQYF.

The chain uses TRBV18 and TRBJ2-6; 11 bases align to TRBD1. V trimming: 10 bases; J trimming: 2 bases; junction bases outside the gene matches: 7. Germline CDR1 is KGHSH and CDR2 is LQKENI. The CDR3 loop spans 16 amino acids. The CDR3 reads CATTGQGDPGANVLTF. The CDR3 region has the DNA TGTGCCACCACGGGACAGGGGGATCCTGGGGCCAACGTCCTGACTTTC.

This clone was seen just once. The V and J genes are TRBV5-1 and TRBJ2-7; D tentatively reads TRBD1 or TRBD2 (6 bases each). The CDR3 runs 14 residues. Germline CDR1 and CDR2: SGHRS and YFSETQ. Trimming cost V 1 base and J 4 bases, with 12 bases left between them. CDR3 protein: CASSLSGAKYEQYF. CDR3 nucleotides: TGCGCCAGCAGCTTGTCGGGGGCCAAATACGAGCAGTACTTC.

The rearrangement joins TRBV10-1 to TRBJ1-4; D is possibly TRBD1 (5 bases). The CDR3 covers 15 residues. CDR1 is WNHNN and CDR2 is SYGVQD in the germline V gene (reference sequence). V lost 0 bases and J lost 8, with 13 bases in between. CDR3 residues: CASSESKGTGEKLFF. The CDR3 DNA reads as TGCGCCAGCAGTGAGTCGAAAGGGACTGGAGAAAAACTGTTTTTT.

The chain uses TRBV19 and TRBJ1-5, with 8 bases fitting TRBD1. Germline CDR1 is LNHDA and CDR2 is SQIVND (reference sequence). The CDR3 is 15 residues long. J was trimmed by 7 bases and V by 4 bases; bases with no gene match: 9. The CDR3 here is CASSTRQGFGQPQHF. The CDR3 DNA is TGTGCCAGTAGTACCCGACAGGGGTTTGGGCAGCCCCAGCATTTT.

The chain has TRBV29-1 and TRBJ2-5; D call uncertain. The CDR3 consists of 11 residues. CDR1 is SQVTM, CDR2 ANQGSEA, per germline. V was clipped by 0 bases and J by 11 bases, with 10 bases between them. In DNA, the CDR3 is TGCAGCGTTGAAGATCGTACAGCGCAGTACTTC. Its translation is CSVEDRTAQYF.

Regarding this clone: The same CDR3 arises from other DNA sequences in this sample as well. The rearrangement links TRBV6-5 to TRBJ1-6; no clear D. CDR1 is MNHEY and CDR2 is SVGAGI in the germline V gene. This CDR3 comprises 14 residues. Trimming removed 0 bases from V and 7 bases from J, with 7 bases in between. This chain's CDR3 is CASSYSRGNSPLHF. In DNA, the CDR3 is TGTGCCAGCAGTTACTCGAGAGGAAATTCACCCCTCCACTTT.

To note about this clone: Mismatch with germline at one junction end may stem from a read error. V and J are TRBV11-3 and TRBJ2-7; 7 bases are shared with TRBD1. Germline V gives CDR1 SGHNT, CDR2 YENEEA. The CDR3 sequence is 14 residues long. CDR3 loop: CASSYSTGNGEQYF. The CDR3 DNA sequence: TGTGCCAGCAGCTACTCGACAGGGAACGGCGAGCAGTACTTT.

Of note for this clone: Other nucleotide sequences from this sample produce the same CDR3. The chain has TRBV5-4 and TRBJ2-5; D is unresolved. Germline lookup yields CDR1 SGHNT and CDR2 YYREEE (reference sequence). This CDR3 is built from 12 residues. V lost 4 bases to trimming and J lost 2 bases, with 6 bases between them. CDR3 amino acids: CASSLPQETQYF. CDR3 in DNA: TGTGCCAGCAGCCTTCCGCAAGAGACCCAGTACTTC.